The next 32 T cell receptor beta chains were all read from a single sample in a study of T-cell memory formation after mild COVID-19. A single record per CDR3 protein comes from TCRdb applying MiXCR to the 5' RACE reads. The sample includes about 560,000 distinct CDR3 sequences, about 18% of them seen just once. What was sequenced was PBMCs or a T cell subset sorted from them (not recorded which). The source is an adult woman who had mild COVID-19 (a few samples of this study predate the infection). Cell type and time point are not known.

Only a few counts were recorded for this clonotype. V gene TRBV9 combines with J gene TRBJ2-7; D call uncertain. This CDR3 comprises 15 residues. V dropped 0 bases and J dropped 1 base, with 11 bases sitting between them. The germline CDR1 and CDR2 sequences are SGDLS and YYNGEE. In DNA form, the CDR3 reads TGTGCCAGCAGCGTAGCGGATCCCCCATCCTACGAGCAGTACTTC. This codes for CASSVADPPSYEQYF.

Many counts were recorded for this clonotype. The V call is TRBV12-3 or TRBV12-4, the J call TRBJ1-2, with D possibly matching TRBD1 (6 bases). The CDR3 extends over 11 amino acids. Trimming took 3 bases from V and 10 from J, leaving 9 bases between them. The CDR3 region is CASSLGGYYTF. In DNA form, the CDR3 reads TGTGCCAGCAGTTTGGGGGGCTACTACACCTTC.

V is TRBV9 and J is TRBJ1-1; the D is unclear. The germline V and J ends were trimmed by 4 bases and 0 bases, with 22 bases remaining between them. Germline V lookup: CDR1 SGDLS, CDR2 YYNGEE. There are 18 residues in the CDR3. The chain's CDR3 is CASSQYVVGPGMNTEAFF. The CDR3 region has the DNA TGTGCCAGCAGCCAATACGTAGTTGGGCCCGGCATGAACACTGAAGCTTTCTTT.

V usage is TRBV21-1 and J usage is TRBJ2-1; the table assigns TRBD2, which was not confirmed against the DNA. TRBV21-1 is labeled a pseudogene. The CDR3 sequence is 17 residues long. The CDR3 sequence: CASIGLAGGSSYNEQFF. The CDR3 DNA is TGTGCCAGCATCGGTCTAGCGGGAGGGTCCTCCTACAATGAGCAGTTCTTC.

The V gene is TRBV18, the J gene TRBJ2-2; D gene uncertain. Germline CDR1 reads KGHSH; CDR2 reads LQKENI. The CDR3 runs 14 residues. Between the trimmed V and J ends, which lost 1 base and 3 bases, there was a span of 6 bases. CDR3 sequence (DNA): TGTGCCAGCTCACCACTATCGGACACCGGGGAGCTGTTTTTT. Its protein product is CASSPLSDTGELFF.

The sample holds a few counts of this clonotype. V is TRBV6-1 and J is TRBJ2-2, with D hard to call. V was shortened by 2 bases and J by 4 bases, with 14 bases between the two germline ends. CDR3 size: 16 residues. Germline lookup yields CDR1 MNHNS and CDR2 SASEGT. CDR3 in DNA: TGTGCCAGCAGTGAACGGCTAGGCGGCGGCACCGGGGAGCTGTTTTTT. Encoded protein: CASSERLGGGTGELFF.

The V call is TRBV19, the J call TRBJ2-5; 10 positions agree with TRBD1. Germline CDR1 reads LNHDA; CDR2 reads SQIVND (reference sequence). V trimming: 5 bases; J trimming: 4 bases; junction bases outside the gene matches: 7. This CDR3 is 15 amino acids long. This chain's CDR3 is CASSRTGGQVETQYF. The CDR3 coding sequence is TGTGCCAGTAGTCGGACAGGGGGGCAGGTAGAGACCCAGTACTTC.

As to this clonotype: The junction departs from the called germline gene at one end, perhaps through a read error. The CDR3 coding sequence is TGTGCCAGTAGTATAGTCCCCGGGGGCGACCCGGTCTTC. Translated: CASSIVPGGDPVF. The V and J genes are TRBV19 and TRBJ2-5; D may match TRBD1 or TRBD2 (6 bases each). The CDR3 is 13 residues long. Germline V gene data show CDR1 as LNHDA and CDR2 as SQIVND (reference sequence).

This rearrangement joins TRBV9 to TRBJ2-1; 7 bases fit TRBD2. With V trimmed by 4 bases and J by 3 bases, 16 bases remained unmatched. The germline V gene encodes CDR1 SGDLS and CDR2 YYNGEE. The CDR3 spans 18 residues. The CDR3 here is CASSLRRGDPKNYNEQFF. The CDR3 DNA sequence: TGTGCCAGCAGCCTCAGACGGGGGGACCCGAAGAACTACAATGAGCAGTTCTTC. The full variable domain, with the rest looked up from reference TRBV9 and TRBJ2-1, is DSGVTQTPKHLITATGQRVTLRCSPRSGDLSVYWYQQSLDQGLQFLIQYYNGEERAKGNILERFSAQQFPDLHSELNLSSLELGDSALYFCASSLRRGDPKNYNEQFFGPGTRLTVL.

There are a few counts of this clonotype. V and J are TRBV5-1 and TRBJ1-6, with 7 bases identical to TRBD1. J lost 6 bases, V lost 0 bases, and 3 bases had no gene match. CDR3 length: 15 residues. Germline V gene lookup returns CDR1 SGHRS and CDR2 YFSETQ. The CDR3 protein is CASSLGTGRNSPLHF. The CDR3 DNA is TGCGCCAGCAGCTTGGGGACAGGCCGTAATTCACCCCTCCACTTT.

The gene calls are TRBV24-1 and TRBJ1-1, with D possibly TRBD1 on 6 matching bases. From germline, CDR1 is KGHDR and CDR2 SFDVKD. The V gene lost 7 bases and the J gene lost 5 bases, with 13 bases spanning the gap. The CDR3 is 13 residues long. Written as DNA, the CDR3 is TGTGCCACCAGAGGGGGGGCGGGGACTGAAGCTTTCTTT. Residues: CATRGGAGTEAFF.

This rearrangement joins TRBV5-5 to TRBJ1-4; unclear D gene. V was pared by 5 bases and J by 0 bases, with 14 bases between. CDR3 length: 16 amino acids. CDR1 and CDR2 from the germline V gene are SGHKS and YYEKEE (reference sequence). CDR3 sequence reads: CASSRSPSATNEKLFF. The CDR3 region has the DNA TGTGCCAGCAGTAGAAGCCCCAGTGCAACTAATGAAAAACTGTTTTTT.

The CDR3 coding sequence is TGTGCCAGCAGACATCGATCTGGCCTGAGCACAGATACGCAGTATTTT. It translates to CASRHRSGLSTDTQYF. V and J are TRBV12-3 or TRBV12-4 and TRBJ2-3; D not certain. This CDR3 is built from 16 residues. Trimming took off 6 bases at V and 0 bases at J, with 16 bases between the two ends.

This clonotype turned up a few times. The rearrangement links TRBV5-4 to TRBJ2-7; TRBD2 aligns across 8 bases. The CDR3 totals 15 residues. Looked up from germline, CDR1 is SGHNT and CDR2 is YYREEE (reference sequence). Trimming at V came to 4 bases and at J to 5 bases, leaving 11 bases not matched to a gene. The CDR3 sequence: CASSPHSGVPHEQYF. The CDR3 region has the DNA TGTGCCAGCAGCCCCCATAGCGGGGTCCCCCACGAGCAGTACTTC.

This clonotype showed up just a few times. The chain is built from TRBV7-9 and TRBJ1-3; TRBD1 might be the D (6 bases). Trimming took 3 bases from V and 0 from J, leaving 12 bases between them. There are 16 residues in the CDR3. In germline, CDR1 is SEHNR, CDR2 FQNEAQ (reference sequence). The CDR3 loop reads CASSLGAGLSGNTIYF. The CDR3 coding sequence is TGTGCCAGCAGCTTGGGGGCGGGACTCTCTGGAAACACCATATATTTT.

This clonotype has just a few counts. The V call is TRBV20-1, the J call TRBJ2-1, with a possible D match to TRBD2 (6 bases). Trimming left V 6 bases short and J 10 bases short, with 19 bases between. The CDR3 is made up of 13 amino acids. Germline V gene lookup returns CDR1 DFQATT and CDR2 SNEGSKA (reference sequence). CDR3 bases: TGCAGTGCGGGTGCTAGCGAGACTAAGGAGCAGTTCTTC. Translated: CSAGASETKEQFF.

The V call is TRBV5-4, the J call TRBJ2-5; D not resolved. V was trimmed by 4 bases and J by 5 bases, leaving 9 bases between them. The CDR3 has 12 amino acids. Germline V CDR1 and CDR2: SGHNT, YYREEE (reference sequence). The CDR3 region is CASSTQDETQYF. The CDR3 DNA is TGTGCCAGCAGCACACAAGATGAGACCCAGTACTTC.

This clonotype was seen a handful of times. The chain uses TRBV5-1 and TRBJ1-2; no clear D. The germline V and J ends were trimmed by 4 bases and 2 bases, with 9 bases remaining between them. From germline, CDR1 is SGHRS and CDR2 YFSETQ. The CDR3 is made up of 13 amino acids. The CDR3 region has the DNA TGCGCCAGCAGCGGGAACAGAAACTATGGCTACACCTTC. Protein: CASSGNRNYGYTF.

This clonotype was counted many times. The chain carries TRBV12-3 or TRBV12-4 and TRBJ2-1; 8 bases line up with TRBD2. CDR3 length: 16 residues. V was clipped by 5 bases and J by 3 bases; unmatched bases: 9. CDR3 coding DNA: TGTGCCAGCAGTCCGGGGGGGCCCCCGATCTACAATGAGCAGTTCTTC. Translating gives CASSPGGPPIYNEQFF.

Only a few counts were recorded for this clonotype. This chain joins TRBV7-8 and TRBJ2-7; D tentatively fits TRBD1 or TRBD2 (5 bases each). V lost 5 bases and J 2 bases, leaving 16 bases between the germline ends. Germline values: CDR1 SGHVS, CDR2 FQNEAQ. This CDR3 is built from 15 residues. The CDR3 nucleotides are TGTGCCAGCAGCATAGTGGGGGAAGGCCCCTACGAGCAGTACTTC. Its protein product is CASSIVGEGPYEQYF. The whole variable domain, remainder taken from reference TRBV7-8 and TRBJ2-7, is GAGVSQSPRYKVAKRGQDVALRCDPISGHVSLFWYQQALGQGPEFLTYFQNEAQLDKSGLPSDRFFAERPEGSVSTLKIQRTQQEDSAVYLCASSIVGEGPYEQYFGPGTRLTVT.

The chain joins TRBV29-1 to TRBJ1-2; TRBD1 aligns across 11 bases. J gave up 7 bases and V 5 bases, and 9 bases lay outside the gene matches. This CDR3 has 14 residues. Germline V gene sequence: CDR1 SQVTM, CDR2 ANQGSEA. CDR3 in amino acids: CSVTKGQGDPGYTF. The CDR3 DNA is TGCAGCGTTACCAAGGGACAGGGGGACCCTGGCTACACCTTC.

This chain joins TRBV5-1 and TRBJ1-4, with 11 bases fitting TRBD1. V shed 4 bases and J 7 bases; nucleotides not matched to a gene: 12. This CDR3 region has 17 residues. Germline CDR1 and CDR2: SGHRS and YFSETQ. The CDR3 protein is CASSTGTGGTFGEKLFF. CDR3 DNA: TGCGCCAGCAGCACCGGGACAGGGGGTACGTTTGGTGAAAAACTGTTTTTT.

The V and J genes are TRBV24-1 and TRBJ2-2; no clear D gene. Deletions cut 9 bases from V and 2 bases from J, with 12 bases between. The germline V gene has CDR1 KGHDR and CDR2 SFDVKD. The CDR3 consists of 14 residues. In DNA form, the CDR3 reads TGTGCCACCTCGGCCCCTCTAAACACCGGGGAGCTGTTTTTT. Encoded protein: CATSAPLNTGELFF.

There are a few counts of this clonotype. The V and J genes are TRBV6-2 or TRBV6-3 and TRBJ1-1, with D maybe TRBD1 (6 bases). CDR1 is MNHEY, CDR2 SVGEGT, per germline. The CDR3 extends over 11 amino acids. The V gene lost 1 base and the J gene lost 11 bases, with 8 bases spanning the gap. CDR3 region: CASSYYRDAFF. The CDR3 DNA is TGTGCCAGCAGTTACTACAGGGATGCTTTCTTT.

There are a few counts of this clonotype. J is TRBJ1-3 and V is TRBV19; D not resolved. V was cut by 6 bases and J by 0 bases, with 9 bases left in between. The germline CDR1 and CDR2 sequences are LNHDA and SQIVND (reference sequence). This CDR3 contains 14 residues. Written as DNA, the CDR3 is TGTGCCAGTAGGCGACGGGACTCTGGAAACACCATATATTTT. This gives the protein CASRRRDSGNTIYF.

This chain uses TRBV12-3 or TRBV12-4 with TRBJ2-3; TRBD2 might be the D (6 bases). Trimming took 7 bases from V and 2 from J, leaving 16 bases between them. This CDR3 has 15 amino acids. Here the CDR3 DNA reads TGTGCCAGCATCGAAAGCGTGGGACTCACAGATACGCAGTATTTT. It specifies CASIESVGLTDTQYF.

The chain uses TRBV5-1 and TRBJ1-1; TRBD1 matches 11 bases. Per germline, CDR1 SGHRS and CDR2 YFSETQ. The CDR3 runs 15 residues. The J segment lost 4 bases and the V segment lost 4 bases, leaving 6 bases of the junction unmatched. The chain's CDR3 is CASSAGGTGGTEAFF. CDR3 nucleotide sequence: TGCGCCAGCAGCGCTGGGGGGACAGGGGGCACTGAAGCTTTCTTT.

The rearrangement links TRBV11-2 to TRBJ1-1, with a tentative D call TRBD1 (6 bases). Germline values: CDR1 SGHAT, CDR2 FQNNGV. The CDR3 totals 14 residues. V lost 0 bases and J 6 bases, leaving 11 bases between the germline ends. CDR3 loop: CASSLEYGGAEAFF. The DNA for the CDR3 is TGTGCCAGCAGCTTAGAATACGGGGGCGCTGAAGCTTTCTTT.

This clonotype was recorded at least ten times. The CDR3 loop is CASRATDYSNQPQHF. The CDR3 region has the DNA TGTGCCAGCAGGGCGACAGATTATAGCAATCAGCCCCAGCATTTT. V usage is TRBV2 and J usage is TRBJ1-5; D possibly corresponds to TRBD1 (5 bases). The CDR3 spans 15 residues. With 6 bases removed from V and 0 bases from J, the gap between germline ends came to 12 bases. CDR1 and CDR2 (germline): SNHLY, FYNNEI. Full variable domain (rest looked up from reference TRBV2 and TRBJ1-5): EPEVTQTPSHQVTQMGQEVILRCVPISNHLYFYWYRQILGQKVEFLVSFYNNEISEKSEIFDDQFSVERPDGSNFTLKIRSTKLEDSAMYFCASRATDYSNQPQHFGDGTRLSIL.

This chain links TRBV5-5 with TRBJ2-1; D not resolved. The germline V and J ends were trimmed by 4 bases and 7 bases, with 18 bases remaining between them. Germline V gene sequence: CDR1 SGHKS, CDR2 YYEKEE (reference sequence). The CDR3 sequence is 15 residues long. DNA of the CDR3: TGTGCCAGCAGCAATAAAAAAGGGTTGTTAAATGAGCAGTTCTTC. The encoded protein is CASSNKKGLLNEQFF.

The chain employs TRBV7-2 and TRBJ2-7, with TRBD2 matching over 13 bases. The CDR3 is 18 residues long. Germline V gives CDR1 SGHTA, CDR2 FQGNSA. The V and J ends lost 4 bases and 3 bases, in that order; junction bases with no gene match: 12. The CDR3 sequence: CASSSERWTSGSLYEQYF. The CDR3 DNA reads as TGTGCCAGCAGCTCCGAACGCTGGACTAGCGGGAGTCTCTACGAGCAGTACTTC.

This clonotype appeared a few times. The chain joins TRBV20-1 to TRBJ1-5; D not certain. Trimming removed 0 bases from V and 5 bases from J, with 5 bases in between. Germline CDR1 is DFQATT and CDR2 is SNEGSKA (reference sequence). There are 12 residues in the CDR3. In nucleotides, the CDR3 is TGCAGTGCTAGAGAGGCTTATCAGCCCCAGCATTTT. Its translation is CSAREAYQPQHF.